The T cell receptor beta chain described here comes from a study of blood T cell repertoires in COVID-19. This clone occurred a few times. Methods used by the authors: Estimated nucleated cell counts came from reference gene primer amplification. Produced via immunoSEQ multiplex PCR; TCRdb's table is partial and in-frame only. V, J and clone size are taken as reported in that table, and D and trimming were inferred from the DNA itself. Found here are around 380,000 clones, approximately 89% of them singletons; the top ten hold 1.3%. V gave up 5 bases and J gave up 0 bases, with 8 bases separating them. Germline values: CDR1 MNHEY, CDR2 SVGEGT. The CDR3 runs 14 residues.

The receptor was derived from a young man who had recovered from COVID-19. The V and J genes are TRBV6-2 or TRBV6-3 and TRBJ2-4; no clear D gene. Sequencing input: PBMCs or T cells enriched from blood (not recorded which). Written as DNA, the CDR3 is TGTGCCAGCAGTCCCGACTTAGCCAAAAACATTCAGTACTTC. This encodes CASSPDLAKNIQYF.